This T cell receptor beta chain is drawn from a study of T cells in Graves' hyperthyroidism and ophthalmopathy. Amplified TCR beta CDR3 regions derived from RNA transcripts. The HTBI primer set was used in a first-round RT-PCR of the TCR CDR3. One entry per CDR3 protein, called by TCRdb with MiXCR from the multiplex PCR reads. Among approximately 400,000 distinct CDR3 sequences, about 15% were seen once, and the ten largest hold 9.5% to 11%. In its sample, this clonotype was seen many times. Trimming shortened V by 0 bases and J by 0 bases, and 6 bases separated the two germline ends. Germline V gives CDR1 SGHAT, CDR2 FQNNGV. The CDR3 consists of 15 residues.

V usage is TRBV11-2 and J usage is TRBJ1-5; no firm D call. The source material was blood. This clonotype was obtained from a woman in her sixties with Graves' hyperthyroidism. In nucleotides, the CDR3 is TGTGCCAGCAGCTTAGAAGGATTTAGCAATCAGCCCCAGCATTTT. The encoded protein is CASSLEGFSNQPQHF.